This T cell receptor (beta chain) was identified in a study of CD8+ T cells in alopecia areata (dated by TCRdb to 2016 to 2018). Background for the entire study: Treated patients were enrolled in an open-label pilot trial of oral tofacitinib, 5 to 10 mg twice daily, for moderate-to-severe alopecia areata. Tofacitinib was administered for 6 to 18 months, and 6 months of follow-up off drug were then conducted to assess delayed response and recurrence. RNA came from the PAXgene miRNA kit for fixed scalp, the miRNeasy kit for PBMCs, and the RNeasy kit for mouse skin. In both human patients and the C3H/HeJ mouse model, the study applied high-throughput TCRbeta sequencing to look at T cell clonal expansion in alopecia areata. Biopsies were taken from tofacitinib-treated patients at baseline and at 4 and 24 weeks of treatment, and a later scalp biopsy was taken in several of the tofacitinib-treated patients. Disease severity in treated patients was measured with the SALT score, which quantifies the percentage of affected scalp surface area. Amplification of TCRbeta CDR3 regions was done by immunoSEQ multiplex PCR using 35 Vbeta forward primers and 13 Jbeta reverse primers. Scalp clonality was compared across normal scalp (n=4), patchy alopecia areata scalp (n=8), and alopecia totalis/universalis scalp (n=8). In humans, TCRbeta sequencing was performed on scalp tissue and on sorted CD4+ and CD8+ peripheral blood T cells from healthy controls and from patients with patchy or totalis/universalis alopecia areata.

The method behind the library was the immunoSEQ multiplex PCR assay. To provide template for TCR sequencing, every sample had RNA extracted and reverse transcribed into cDNA. First-strand cDNA was synthesized with SuperScript III using a 2:1 mix of oligo-dT and random hexamers. A synthetic immune receptor repertoire was used to assess amplification bias, and residual bias was removed computationally. In the authors' own workflow: Raw reads were preprocessed to remove errors, and CDR3 was defined by IMGT conventions from the conserved cysteine to phenylalanine. To get clonality, Shannon entropy was normalized by log2 of the number of productive unique TCRs and the result was subtracted from 1. CD4 or CD8 identity of scalp clones was inferred by cross-referencing scalp TCRbeta sequences with sorted blood CD4 and CD8 repertoires. TCRdb carries this immuneACCESS record with in-frame sequences only. Its versions omit some clonotypes, under half of them owing to an unresolved V gene in the studies checked, with the rest unexplained. V and J calls and clone size come straight from that table; D and trimming were deduced from the DNA. Present in this sample are approximately 210,000 clones, approximately 61% of which were seen just once. The ten largest clonotypes hold under 1.2% of the sample.

In light of the paper, this sample's time point label describes: roughly 26 weeks on oral tofacitinib. The treatment or condition label, read with the paper, signifies: oral pan-JAK inhibitor, 5-10 mg twice daily. Lesional scalp punch biopsies and peripheral blood were collected from alopecia areata patients. PBMCs were isolated by density centrifugation and stained for CD3, CD4 and CD8, after which CD4+ and CD8+ T cells were sorted on a FACSAria. Findings and caveats that apply to the study as a whole: Many expanded lesional clones persisted in scalp and blood during tofacitinib treatment, which may partly explain relapse after stopping treatment. Compared with normal scalp, lesional scalp had higher clonality and more expanded CD8+ clones, particularly in alopecia totalis/universalis, a pattern that suggests antigenic drive. Unlike mouse skin, which is dominated by gammadelta T cells, normal human skin has resident alphabeta T cells that are also sequenced, and this complicates analysis of the scalp TCR repertoire. Because the treated cohort was small and had only one nonresponder, larger studies are needed to examine links between baseline CD8+ expansion and response. Scalp clonality and the number of expanded CD8+ clones among the top 100 scalp clones were significantly decreased by tofacitinib. Shared TCR sequences between patients were less evident than in mice, which may be partly attributable to HLA diversity in the patient population.

As for this clone: Its antigen is unknown. Within one base of it there is no much larger clone, and no base qualities were kept.

Sequences MNHEY (CDR1) and SVGAGI (CDR2) are obtained from the germline V gene. The CDR3 starts with the cysteine, ends with the phenylalanine, and has 14 residues. CDR3 DNA only is kept here, 42 bases in frame from base 1. V is clipped by 6 bases and J by 7 bases, and the sequence between their germline boundaries is 16 bases long. The receptor was derived from a human donor with alopecia areata. This chain joins TRBV6-5 to TRBJ1-5, with TRBD1 tentatively as D gene (5 bases match). Sequencing used CD4+ T cells sorted from blood, obtained at week 24, from a patient treated with tofacitinib. The DNA reads as follows: TGTGCCAGCAGCCCCGGGGCAGGGAGACAGCCCCAGCATTTT. The translation is CASSPGAGRQPQHF.